These 5 T cell receptor beta chains originate from one sample sequenced in a study of graft-versus-host responses after intestinal transplantation. Sequenced by immunoSEQ multiplex PCR; TCRdb stores in-frame clones only, minus some. Here the sample spans around 13,000 clones, over 70% being singletons. Graft specimens yielded both intraepithelial and lamina propria lymphocytes. The specimen was ileum tissue, collected 16 days after intestinal transplant. These receptors were taken from a human patient who received an intestinal transplant, so some T cells may come from the graft donor.

This clone has a single count. The gene calls are TRBV7-8 and TRBJ2-7, with D tentatively TRBD2 (6 bases). Germline assignment: CDR1 SGHVS and CDR2 FQNEAQ. The V end lost 4 bases, the J end lost 6 bases, and 13 bases lay between the germline ends. CDR3 length equals 13 residues. The CDR3 nucleotides read TGTGCCAGCAGCTATCGGGGGTCCGGCGAGCAGTACTTC. Amino acid sequence: CASSYRGSGEQYF.

This rearrangement joins TRBV19 to TRBJ2-5; tentative D call: TRBD1 (5 bases). Looked up from germline, CDR1 is LNHDA and CDR2 is SQIVND (reference sequence). This CDR3 is built from 21 residues. V shed 2 bases and J shed 4 bases, with 32 bases lying between them. CDR3 sequence reads: CASSILAWFRTRSESGETQYF. The CDR3 DNA follows: TGTGCCAGTAGTATATTAGCTTGGTTTAGGACACGGAGCGAATCGGGAGAGACCCAGTACTTC.

V is TRBV10-3 and J is TRBJ2-7; D unclear. Trimming left V 2 bases short and J 3 bases short, with 11 bases between. The V gene's germline CDR1 is ENHRY and CDR2 SYGVKD. CDR3 length equals 14 residues. CDR3 residues: CAISETHYFYEQYF. CDR3 sequence (DNA): TGTGCCATCAGTGAGACTCACTACTTCTACGAGCAGTACTTC.

The chain employs TRBV7-2 and TRBJ2-2, with D hard to call. The CDR3 is 13 amino acids. Germline loops: CDR1 SGHTA, CDR2 FQGNSA. V was trimmed by 5 bases and J by 0 bases, leaving 4 bases between them. CDR3: CASSPANTGELFF. The CDR3 region has the DNA TGTGCCAGCAGCCCCGCGAACACCGGGGAGCTGTTTTTT.

This rearrangement joins TRBV7-8 to TRBJ2-2; possible D gene TRBD2, 6 bases. Germline loops: CDR1 SGHVS, CDR2 FQNEAQ. V was clipped by 4 bases and J by 2 bases, with 8 bases between them. The CDR3 has 14 residues. The CDR3 region is CASSWRVNTGELFF. The CDR3 bases are TGTGCCAGCAGCTGGAGGGTTAACACCGGGGAGCTGTTTTTT.